What follows are 13 T cell receptor beta chains derived from one specimen sequenced in a study of early T cells in non-severe SARS-CoV-2 infection. TCRdb recomputed calls from the 5' RACE reads with MiXCR, one row per CDR3 protein. The data hold 40,000 or so distinct CDR3 sequences, with 5.5% observed a single time. Sequenced here: whole blood, sampled at baseline. The receptor source for this set is an adult who was a healthcare worker with PCR-confirmed SARS-CoV-2 infection or an uninfected control (not recorded which).

This clonotype appeared many times. The chain carries TRBV7-2 and TRBJ2-3, with 9 bases fitting TRBD2. Losses at the gene ends were 5 bases for V and 4 bases for J; bases not matched to a gene: 4. CDR1 SGHTA and CDR2 FQGNSA come from the germline V gene. The CDR3 totals 14 residues. The CDR3 reads CASSLIAGADTQYF. For the CDR3, the DNA is TGTGCCAGCAGCCTCATAGCGGGGGCAGATACGCAGTATTTT.

The table lists this clonotype with many counts. The chain links TRBV10-3 to TRBJ2-3, with 7 bases that match TRBD2. V dropped 3 bases and J dropped 1; count of bases not matched to a gene: 7. CDR1 is ENHRY, CDR2 SYGVKD, per germline. The CDR3 runs 16 residues. In DNA, the CDR3 is TGTGCCATCAGTGAACGTCTAGCGGAGGGCACAGATACGCAGTATTTT. The encoded protein is CAISERLAEGTDTQYF.

This clonotype appeared a few times. The chain uses TRBV6-2 or TRBV6-3 and TRBJ2-2; unclear D gene. There are 13 residues in the CDR3. Germline CDR1 reads MNHEY; CDR2 reads SVGEGT. V dropped 8 bases and J dropped 7 bases, with 14 bases sitting between them. For the CDR3, the DNA is TGTGCCAGCTCCCCGCACCCCTTCGGGGAGCTGTTTTTT. This encodes CASSPHPFGELFF.

This clonotype was recorded at least ten times. The chain has TRBV19 and TRBJ2-4; possible D gene TRBD2, 6 bases. CDR3 length: 15 amino acids. V was trimmed by 7 bases and J by 0 bases, leaving 13 bases between them. Germline V gives CDR1 LNHDA, CDR2 SQIVND (reference sequence). The CDR3 DNA follows: TGTGCCAGTACCACCGGGGGTCTAGCCAAAAACATTCAGTACTTC. Amino acid sequence: CASTTGGLAKNIQYF.

This clonotype was seen only a few times. Its ends do not fully match the called genes, so a read error is possible. CDR3 protein: CANSSLWGRAKETQYF. The DNA of the CDR3 is TGTGCCAACAGTTCCCTGTGGGGGAGGGCCAAAGAGACCCAGTACTTC. This sequence joins TRBV28 and TRBJ2-5; 7 nucleotides align to TRBD2. Germline assignment: CDR1 MDHEN and CDR2 SYDVKM. This CDR3 region has 16 residues.

This clonotype was recorded at least ten times. This chain links TRBV18 with TRBJ2-3; D remains ambiguous. In germline, CDR1 is KGHSH, CDR2 LQKENI. CDR3 length: 12 amino acids. Trimming stripped 1 base from V and 4 bases from J, with 3 bases between. The CDR3 nucleotides are TGTGCCAGCTCACCACTCCCAGATACGCAGTATTTT. It translates to CASSPLPDTQYF.

Ten or more counts support this clonotype. The CDR3 loop reads CASSRGDRNIQYF. The CDR3 coding sequence is TGTGCCAGCTCGCGGGGGGACAGAAACATTCAGTACTTC. This chain links TRBV6-1 with TRBJ2-4; possibly TRBD2 for D (8 bases). In germline, CDR1 is MNHNS, CDR2 SASEGT. The CDR3 runs 13 residues. The V and J ends lost 8 bases and 6 bases respectively, with 14 bases between them.

This clonotype was found many times. This chain joins TRBV5-5 and TRBJ2-1, with D possibly TRBD2 on 5 matching bases. The germline V gene has CDR1 SGHKS and CDR2 YYEKEE (reference sequence). The CDR3 loop spans 17 amino acids. The V and J ends lost 4 bases and 3 bases respectively, with 20 bases between them. DNA of the CDR3: TGTGCCAGCAGCCTCGTCCGAGCGCTGGGGAGCTACAATGAGCAGTTCTTC. This encodes CASSLVRALGSYNEQFF.

This clonotype has at least ten counts. J is TRBJ1-5 and V is TRBV19; TRBD1 aligns across 8 bases. The CDR3 runs 15 residues. V lost 6 bases and J lost 0; bases outside the gene matches: 4. Germline V gene sequence: CDR1 LNHDA, CDR2 SQIVND (reference sequence). CDR3 in DNA: TGTGCCAGTAGATTCGACAGGGGTAGCAATCAGCCCCAGCATTTT. Translated, it gives CASRFDRGSNQPQHF.

Ten or more counts support this clonotype. The gene calls are TRBV19 and TRBJ2-7; D gene unclear. The CDR3 sequence is 12 residues long. CDR1 is LNHDA, CDR2 SQIVND, per germline (reference sequence). The ends were cut back, 10 bases at V and 2 bases at J, with 12 bases in the middle. The CDR3, as DNA: TGTGCCACCGCAACGGGCCCCTACGAGCAGTACTTC. This sequence encodes CATATGPYEQYF.

This clonotype came up many times. V and J are TRBV5-6 and TRBJ2-1; TRBD1 might be the D (6 bases). The CDR3 has 16 amino acids. CDR1 and CDR2 (germline): SGHDT, YYEEEE. Trimming stripped 0 bases from V and 7 bases from J, with 17 bases between. The CDR3 DNA reads as TGTGCCAGCAGCTTGGCTGGCGCAGGGGCTACTAATGAGCAGTTCTTC. This gives the protein CASSLAGAGATNEQFF.

This clonotype was detected many times. This chain uses TRBV7-3 with TRBJ2-3, with 7 bases identical to TRBD2. The CDR3 is made up of 16 amino acids. Germline lookup yields CDR1 SGHTA and CDR2 FQGTGA. J gave up 1 base and V 4 bases, and 8 bases lay outside the gene matches. The CDR3 protein is CASSSPGGGGTDTQYF. The CDR3 DNA reads TGTGCCAGCAGCTCCCCCGGCGGGGGAGGCACAGATACGCAGTATTTT.

In its sample, this clonotype ranks as large. The genes are TRBV27 and TRBJ1-2; 7 nucleotides agree with TRBD1. Trimming at V came to 0 bases and at J to 4 bases, leaving 8 bases not matched to a gene. The germline V gene has CDR1 MNHEY and CDR2 SMNVEV (reference sequence). This CDR3 contains 16 residues. Here the CDR3 reads CASSLSPSTGSYGYTF. CDR3 sequence (DNA): TGTGCCAGCAGTTTATCCCCCTCGACAGGGAGCTATGGCTACACCTTC.